The 12 T cell receptor beta chains in this list originate from one sample, sequenced in a study of neurological immune-mediated disorders (dated by TCRdb to between 2018 and 2021). Receptors were amplified or captured by 5' RACE. Sequencing instrument: Illumina HiSeq 2500. The public reads were reprocessed in TCRdb via fastp at Q25 and MiXCR, keeping in-frame beta chains. Every distinct CDR3 protein forms one entry, paired with its most common genes and DNA. The sample data list more than 50,000 distinct CDR3 sequences, and 3.5% to 4.5% of these were observed just once. The ten largest clones add up to less than 2.5% of the sample. Sequenced: PBMCs. The source of these receptors is a woman aged 50 to 60 with multiple sclerosis.

This clonotype appeared many times. The chain recombines TRBV11-3 with TRBJ2-6; D perhaps matches TRBD1 (6 bases). Germline V CDR1 and CDR2: SGHNT, YENEEA. V lost 0 bases and J 0 bases, leaving 9 bases between the germline ends. CDR3 length: 17 amino acids. DNA for the CDR3: TGTGCCAGCAGCTTAGATAGCAGGGGCTCTGGGGCCAACGTCCTGACTTTC. Residues: CASSLDSRGSGANVLTF.

At least ten counts were recorded for this clonotype. The chain links TRBV10-3 to TRBJ1-1; D uncertain. The CDR3 has 15 residues. Looked up from germline, CDR1 is ENHRY and CDR2 is SYGVKD. Trimming shortened V by 2 bases and J by 1 base, and 11 bases separated the two germline ends. The CDR3 nucleotides are TGTGCCATCAGTGAGGGGGTCACTCAGAACACTGAAGCTTTCTTT. Translation: CAISEGVTQNTEAFF.

This clonotype was counted between two and nine times. The chain carries TRBV29-1 and TRBJ2-1; D is possibly TRBD2 (5 bases). V lost 3 bases, J lost 6 bases, and 12 bases lay in between. The CDR3 is 13 amino acids. Germline V gene lookup returns CDR1 SQVTM and CDR2 ANQGSEA. Written as DNA, the CDR3 is TGCAGCGTTGATGGATTTGGAGGCAATGAGCAGTTCTTC. Protein sequence: CSVDGFGGNEQFF.

This clonotype has ten or more counts. The chain links TRBV4-3 to TRBJ2-2; a weak D match, TRBD2 (7 bases). This CDR3 region has 18 residues. Trimming took off 2 bases at V and 0 bases at J, with 16 bases between the two ends. In germline, CDR1 is LGHNA, CDR2 YSLEER. For the CDR3, the DNA is TGCGCCAGCAGCCAAACAAGGCGGGGGCGCCCGAACACCGGGGAGCTGTTTTTT. It codes for CASSQTRRGRPNTGELFF.

This clonotype has at least ten counts. The chain recombines TRBV5-5 with TRBJ2-5; 10 positions agree with TRBD2. The ends lost 3 bases at V and 1 base at J; junction bases unmatched: 6. Germline V lookup: CDR1 SGHKS, CDR2 YYEKEE (reference sequence). The CDR3 length is 16 residues. CDR3 residues: CASSSIAGGIQETQYF. CDR3 DNA: TGTGCCAGCAGCTCCATAGCGGGAGGCATCCAAGAGACCCAGTACTTC.

The chain combines TRBV5-1 with TRBJ2-7, with D unresolved. In germline, CDR1 is SGHRS, CDR2 YFSETQ. V shed 2 bases and J shed 4 bases, with 10 bases lying between them. The CDR3 loop spans 13 amino acids. The DNA of the CDR3 is TGCGCCAGCAGCTTAGAAACGAGTTACGAGCAGTACTTC. Translating gives CASSLETSYEQYF. Drawing the rest from reference TRBV5-1 and TRBJ2-7, the complete variable domain is KAGVTQTPRYLIKTRGQQVTLSCSPISGHRSVSWYQQTPGQGLQFLFEYFSETQRNKGNFPGRFSGRQFSNSRSEMNVSTLELGDSALYLCASSLETSYEQYFGPGTRLTVT.

The table lists this clonotype with many counts. This chain's CDR3 is CASRRDTSGYEQYF. CDR3 nucleotide sequence: TGTGCCAGCAGGCGGGACACCTCGGGTTACGAGCAGTACTTC. The chain recombines TRBV12-3 or TRBV12-4 with TRBJ2-7, with D perhaps TRBD1 or TRBD2 (6 bases each). The CDR3 totals 14 residues. Trimming removed 6 bases at V and 4 bases at J, with 16 bases between.

The sample holds many counts of this clonotype. The genes are TRBV5-1 and TRBJ2-2, with D perhaps TRBD1 or TRBD2 (6 bases each). The V gene's germline CDR1 is SGHRS and CDR2 YFSETQ. The CDR3 extends over 16 amino acids. The germline V and J ends were trimmed by 4 bases and 4 bases, with 17 bases remaining between them. The CDR3 is CASSRGLSRGTGELFF. The CDR3 DNA reads as TGCGCCAGCAGCCGGGGACTCTCCAGGGGCACCGGGGAGCTGTTTTTT.

This clonotype was counted ten times or more. The chain joins TRBV9 to TRBJ1-5, with D uncertain. Germline lookup yields CDR1 SGDLS and CDR2 YYNGEE. The V end was cut by 0 bases, the J end by 6 bases, with 13 bases between. The CDR3 has 15 amino acids. CDR3 residues: CASSVEGGGSQPQHF. DNA for the CDR3: TGTGCCAGCAGCGTAGAAGGAGGAGGAAGTCAGCCCCAGCATTTT.

This clonotype was counted ten times or more. The chain has TRBV7-2 and TRBJ2-5; 8 bases fit TRBD2. With 5 bases clipped from V and 4 bases from J, the junction kept 6 bases outside the gene matches. The CDR3 is 14 residues long. Germline CDR1 reads SGHTA; CDR2 reads FQGNSA. This CDR3 is CASSLSGRRETQYF. DNA of the CDR3: TGTGCCAGCAGCCTAAGCGGGAGACGAGAGACCCAGTACTTC.

This clonotype has just a few counts. The conserved final phenylalanine or tryptophan is absent from the CDR3, which likely points to a read error. No DNA is shown, since the ends of the CDR3 on it are uncertain; the CDR3 is the one TCRdb lists. The chain has TRBV21-1 and TRBJ1-1; TRBD1 is the table's D call, not checked against the DNA. TRBV21-1 counts as a pseudogene. The CDR3 spans 15 amino acids, including both terminal residues. The CDR3 protein is CASTTYSGQSPEAFN.

This clonotype showed up many times. The chain links TRBV5-6 to TRBJ1-2; D uncertain. Germline V gene sequence: CDR1 SGHDT, CDR2 YYEEEE. The CDR3 length is 14 residues. Trimming pared 1 base from V and 3 bases from J, leaving 10 bases between. The CDR3 nucleotides are TGTGCCAGCAGCTTGCTGGCAGCCTACTATGGCTACACCTTC. Protein: CASSLLAAYYGYTF.